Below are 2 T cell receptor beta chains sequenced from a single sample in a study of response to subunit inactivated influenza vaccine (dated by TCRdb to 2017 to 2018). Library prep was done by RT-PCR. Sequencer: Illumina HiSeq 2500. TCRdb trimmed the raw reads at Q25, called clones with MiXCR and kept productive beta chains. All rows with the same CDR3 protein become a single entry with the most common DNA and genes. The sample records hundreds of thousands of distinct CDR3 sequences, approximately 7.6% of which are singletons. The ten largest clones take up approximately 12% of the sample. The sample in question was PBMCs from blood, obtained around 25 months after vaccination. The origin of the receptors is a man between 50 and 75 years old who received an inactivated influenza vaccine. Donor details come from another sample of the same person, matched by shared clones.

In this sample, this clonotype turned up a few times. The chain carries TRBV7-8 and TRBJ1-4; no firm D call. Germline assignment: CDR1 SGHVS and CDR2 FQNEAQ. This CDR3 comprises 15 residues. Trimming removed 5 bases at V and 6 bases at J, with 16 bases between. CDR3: CASSPFSRLYEKLFF. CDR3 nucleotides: TGTGCCAGCAGCCCATTCAGCAGGCTTTATGAAAAACTGTTTTTT.

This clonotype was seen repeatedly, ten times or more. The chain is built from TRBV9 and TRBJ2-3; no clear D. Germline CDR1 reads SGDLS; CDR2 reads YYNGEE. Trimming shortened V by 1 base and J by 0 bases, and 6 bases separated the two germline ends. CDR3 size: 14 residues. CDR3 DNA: TGTGCCAGCAGCGTAAGGGCCAGCACAGATACGCAGTATTTT. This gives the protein CASSVRASTDTQYF.